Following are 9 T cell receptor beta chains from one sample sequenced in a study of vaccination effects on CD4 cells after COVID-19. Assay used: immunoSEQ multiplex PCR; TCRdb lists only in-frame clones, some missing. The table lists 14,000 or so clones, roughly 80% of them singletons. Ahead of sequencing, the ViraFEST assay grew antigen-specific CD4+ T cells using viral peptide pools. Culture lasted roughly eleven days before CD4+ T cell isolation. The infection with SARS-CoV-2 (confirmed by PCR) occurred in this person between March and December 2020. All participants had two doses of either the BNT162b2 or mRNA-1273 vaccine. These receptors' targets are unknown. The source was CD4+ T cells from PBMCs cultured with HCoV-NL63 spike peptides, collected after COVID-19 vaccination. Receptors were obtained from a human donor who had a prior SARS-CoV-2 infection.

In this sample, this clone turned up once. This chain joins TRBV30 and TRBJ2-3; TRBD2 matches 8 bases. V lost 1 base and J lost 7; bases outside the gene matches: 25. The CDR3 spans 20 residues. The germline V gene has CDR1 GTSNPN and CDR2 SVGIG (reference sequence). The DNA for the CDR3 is TGTGCCTGGAGTGACGAACTAGCGGAGCCCCCCCGACCGAAGACTAATACGCAGTATTTT. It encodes CAWSDELAEPPRPKTNTQYF.

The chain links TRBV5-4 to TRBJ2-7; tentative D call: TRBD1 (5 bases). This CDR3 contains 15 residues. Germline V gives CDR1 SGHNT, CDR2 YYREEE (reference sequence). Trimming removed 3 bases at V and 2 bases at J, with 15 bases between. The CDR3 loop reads CASSYDSLSPYEQYF. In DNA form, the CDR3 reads TGTGCCAGCAGCTACGACAGCCTTTCCCCCTACGAGCAGTACTTC.

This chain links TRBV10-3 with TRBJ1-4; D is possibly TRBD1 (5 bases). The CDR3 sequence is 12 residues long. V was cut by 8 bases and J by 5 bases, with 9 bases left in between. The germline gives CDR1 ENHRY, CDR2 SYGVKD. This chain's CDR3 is CAIGALNEKLFF. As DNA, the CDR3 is TGTGCCATCGGGGCCTTAAATGAAAAACTGTTTTTT.

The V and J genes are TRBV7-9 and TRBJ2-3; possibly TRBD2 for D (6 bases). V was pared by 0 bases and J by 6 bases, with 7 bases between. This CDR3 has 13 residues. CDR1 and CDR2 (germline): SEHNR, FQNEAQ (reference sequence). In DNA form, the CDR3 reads TGTGCCAGCAGCTTAGCGGGAGGCGATACGCAGTATTTT. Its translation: CASSLAGGDTQYF.

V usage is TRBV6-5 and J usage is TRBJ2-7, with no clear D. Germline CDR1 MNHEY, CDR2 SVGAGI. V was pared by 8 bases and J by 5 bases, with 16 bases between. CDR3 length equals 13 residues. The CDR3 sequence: CASRSTNRDEQYF. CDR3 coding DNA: TGTGCCAGCCGTTCCACGAACCGAGACGAGCAGTACTTC.

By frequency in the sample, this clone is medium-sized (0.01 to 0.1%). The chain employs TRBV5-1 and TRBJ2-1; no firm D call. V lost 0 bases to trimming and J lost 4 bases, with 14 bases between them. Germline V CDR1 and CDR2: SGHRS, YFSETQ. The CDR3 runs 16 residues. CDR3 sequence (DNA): TGCGCCAGCAGCTTGGTGGCCGTCCAACAATACAATGAGCAGTTCTTC. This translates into CASSLVAVQQYNEQFF.

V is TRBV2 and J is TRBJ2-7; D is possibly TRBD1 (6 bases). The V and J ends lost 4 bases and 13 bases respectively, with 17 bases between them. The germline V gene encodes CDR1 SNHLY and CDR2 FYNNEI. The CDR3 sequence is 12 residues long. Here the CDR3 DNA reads TGTGCCAGCAGTGGAGGTGGAGCAGGGGCCTACTTC. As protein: CASSGGGAGAYF. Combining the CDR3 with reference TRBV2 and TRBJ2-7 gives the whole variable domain EPEVTQTPSHQVTQMGQEVILRCVPISNHLYFYWYRQILGQKVEFLVSFYNNEISEKSEIFDDQFSVERPDGSNFTLKIRSTKLEDSAMYFCASSGGGAGAYFGPGTRLTVT.

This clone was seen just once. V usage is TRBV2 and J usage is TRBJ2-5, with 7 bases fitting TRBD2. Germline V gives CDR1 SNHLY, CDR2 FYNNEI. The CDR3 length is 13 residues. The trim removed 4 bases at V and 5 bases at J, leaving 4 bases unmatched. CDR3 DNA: TGTGCCAGCAGTGGGGAGGGGTTGGAGACCCAGTACTTC. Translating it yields CASSGEGLETQYF.

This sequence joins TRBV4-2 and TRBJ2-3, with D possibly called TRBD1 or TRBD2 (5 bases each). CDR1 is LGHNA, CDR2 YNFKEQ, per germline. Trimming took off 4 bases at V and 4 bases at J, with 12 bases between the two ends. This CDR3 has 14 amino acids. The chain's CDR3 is CASSPGRGADTQYF. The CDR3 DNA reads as TGTGCCAGCAGCCCGGGACGGGGCGCAGATACGCAGTATTTT.